A selection of T cell receptor beta chains follows, all from one sample in a study of cytomegalovirus exposure and HLA in healthy donors. Sequencing was performed with immunoSEQ multiplex PCR; in TCRdb, only in-frame clones are kept and a portion is missing. The table gives 150,000 to 200,000 clones; the top ten clones make up roughly 1.3% of it. The sample consisted of PBMCs. Receptors originate from a woman in her fifties or sixties in good health and CMV-seronegative. Both conserved end residues are part of each CDR3. The D gene is left open where the match is weak.

J gene,D gene,V gene,CDR3 protein,CDR3 DNA
TRBJ1-5,NA,TRBV6-5,CASSYDRRTNQPQHF,TGTGCCAGCAGTTACGACCGGAGAACCAATCAGCCCCAGCATTTT
TRBJ2-2,NA,TRBV6-5,CASSYSLVSGELFF,TGTGCCAGCAGTTACTCGTTAGTTTCCGGGGAGCTGTTTTTT
TRBJ1-1,TRBD1,TRBV6-1,CASSRDRSYTEAFF,TGTGCCAGCAGTCGGGACAGATCATACACTGAAGCTTTCTTT
TRBJ2-7,TRBD1,TRBV4-1,CASSQGTGNYEQYF,TGCGCCAGCAGCCAAGGGACAGGGAACTACGAGCAGTACTTC
TRBJ1-3,NA,TRBV5-1,CASSLSGSYSGNTIYF,TGCGCCAGCAGCTTGAGCGGATCCTACTCTGGAAACACCATATATTTT
TRBJ1-3,NA,TRBV9,CASSVYSGNTIYF,TGTGCCAGCAGCGTCTACTCTGGAAACACCATATATTTT
TRBJ2-3,NA,TRBV7-8,CASVRDFTDTQYF,TGTGCCAGCGTAAGGGACTTCACAGATACGCAGTATTTT
TRBJ1-1,NA,TRBV29-1,CSVLTLMNTEAFF,TGCAGCGTTTTGACACTTATGAACACTGAAGCTTTCTTT
TRBJ2-1,TRBD2,TRBV5-1,CASSFSPSGGFLEEQFF,TGCGCCAGCAGCTTTTCCCCTAGCGGGGGTTTCTTGGAGGAGCAGTTCTTC
TRBJ1-1,NA,TRBV27,CASSLGLTHTEAFF,TGTGCCAGCAGTTTAGGACTTACACACACTGAAGCTTTCTTT
TRBJ2-7,TRBD1,TRBV13,CASSIGQGAYEQYF,TGTGCCAGCAGCATAGGACAGGGGGCCTACGAGCAGTACTTC
TRBJ2-7,NA,TRBV10-3,CAIKGEGQFYEQYF,TGTGCCATCAAGGGGGAAGGTCAATTTTACGAGCAGTACTTC
TRBJ2-7,NA,TRBV2,CASSEASAYYEQYF,TGTGCCAGCAGTGAAGCGAGCGCTTACTACGAGCAGTACTTC
TRBJ2-1,NA,TRBV4-3,CASSQDLGVEQFF,TGCGCCAGCAGCCAAGATCTCGGAGTAGAGCAGTTCTTC
TRBJ1-1,TRBD1,TRBV11-3,CASTGQGEAFF,TGTGCCAGCACAGGACAGGGGGAAGCTTTCTTT
TRBJ2-5,NA,TRBV25-1,CASSDLRGSQETQYF,TGTGCCAGCAGTGACCTACGGGGGAGCCAAGAGACCCAGTACTTC
TRBJ2-1,NA,TRBV2,CASKGVIYNEQFF,TGTGCCAGCAAGGGGGTTATCTACAATGAGCAGTTCTTC
TRBJ1-4,NA,TRBV7-9,CASSLTGPRVLFF,TGTGCCAGCAGCCTCACCGGGCCCAGGGTACTGTTTTTT
TRBJ1-1,NA,TRBV6-6,CASSYGGTNTEAFF,TGTGCCAGCAGTTACGGGGGGACCAACACTGAAGCTTTCTTT
TRBJ2-3,NA,TRBV30,CAWSPDNRQYF,TGTGCCTGGAGTCCCGATAATAGGCAGTATTTT
TRBJ1-6,NA,TRBV5-6,CASSYRDTLSPLHF,TGTGCCAGCAGCTACCGGGACACACTTTCACCCCTCCACTTT
TRBJ2-7,TRBD2,TRBV27,CASSGSSGRYEQYF,TGTGCCAGCAGTGGGTCTAGCGGGAGATACGAGCAGTACTTC
TRBJ1-1,NA,TRBV5-5,CASSLARGSTEAFF,TGTGCCAGCAGCTTGGCCAGGGGCTCCACTGAAGCTTTCTTT
TRBJ1-1,NA,TRBV7-9,CASSLDFPGEAFF,TGTGCCAGCAGCTTAGACTTCCCAGGGGAAGCTTTCTTT
TRBJ2-3,NA,TRBV13,CASSRYSADTQYF,TGTGCCAGCAGCCGGTACAGTGCAGATACGCAGTATTTT
TRBJ2-3,TRBD1,TRBV7-2,CASSLEGPGQGPDTQYF,TGTGCCAGCAGCTTAGAGGGCCCGGGACAGGGTCCAGATACGCAGTATTTT
TRBJ1-2,NA,TRBV28,CASNLRTENYGYTF,TGTGCCAGCAACCTCAGGACAGAGAACTATGGCTACACCTTC
TRBJ2-2,NA,TRBV6-6,CASRPSGLANTGELFF,TGTGCCAGCAGGCCTTCTGGACTGGCGAACACCGGGGAGCTGTTTTTT